These 27 T cell receptor beta chains were sequenced from one sample in a study of blood T cell repertoires in COVID-19. Libraries were prepared by immunoSEQ multiplex PCR; TCRdb keeps only in-frame clonotypes and omits some of them. The sample has roughly 84,000 clones, about 82% seen once. The sequencing input was peripheral blood. These receptors were obtained from a man older than 75 with active or convalescent COVID-19.

The rearrangement joins TRBV5-5 to TRBJ1-4; D unclear. CDR3 length equals 15 residues. Germline CDR1 SGHKS, CDR2 YYEKEE (reference sequence). Trimming left V 3 bases short and J 4 bases short, with 13 bases between. CDR3 nucleotides: TGTGCCAGCAGCTCCGCGGGCAGCCGTAATGAAAAACTGTTTTTT. It is translated as CASSSAGSRNEKLFF. Full variable domain (missing parts from reference TRBV5-5 and TRBJ1-4): DAGVTQSPTHLIKTRGQQVTLRCSPISGHKSVSWYQQVLGQGPQFIFQYYEKEERGRGNFPDRFSARQFPNYSSELNVNALLLGDSALYLCASSSAGSRNEKLFFGSGTQLSVL.

V is TRBV2 and J is TRBJ2-6; possible D gene TRBD2, 5 bases. CDR3 length: 12 amino acids. The germline V gene has CDR1 SNHLY and CDR2 FYNNEI. CDR3 loop: CGGRSGANVLTF. The CDR3 DNA follows: TGTGGAGGGAGATCTGGGGCCAACGTCCTGACTTTC. Supplemented by reference TRBV2 and TRBJ2-6, the full variable domain reads EPEVTQTPSHQVTQMGQEVILRCVPISNHLYFYWYRQILGQKVEFLVSFYNNEISEKSEIFDDQFSVERPDGSNFTLKIRSTKLEDSAMYFCGGRSGANVLTFGAGSRLTVL.

The chain is built from TRBV7-9 and TRBJ2-1; TRBD2 is a possible D gene (5 bases). Germline V gene sequence: CDR1 SEHNR, CDR2 FQNEAQ (reference sequence). The V and J ends lost 5 bases and 9 bases respectively, with 11 bases between them. The CDR3 contains 12 residues. CDR3 region: CASSPGFFEQFF. The DNA of the CDR3 is TGTGCCAGCAGCCCGGGATTTTTTGAGCAGTTCTTC.

This chain joins TRBV6-6 and TRBJ2-5; possibly TRBD2 for D (5 bases). Germline V gives CDR1 MNHNY, CDR2 SVGAGI (reference sequence). With 6 bases removed from V and 4 bases from J, the gap between germline ends came to 9 bases. The CDR3 covers 12 residues. The CDR3 DNA reads as TGTGCCAGCAGCGGGATCGGAGAGACCCAGTACTTC. It translates to CASSGIGETQYF.

The chain is built from TRBV5-5 and TRBJ2-2; D unresolved. V was clipped by 0 bases and J by 8 bases, with 14 bases between them. The CDR3 totals 15 residues. Germline-derived CDR1 and CDR2 are SGHKS and YYEKEE (reference sequence). The CDR3 sequence is CASSLETVLGGELFF. The CDR3 DNA is TGTGCCAGCAGCTTGGAGACGGTCCTCGGGGGGGAGCTGTTTTTT.

This clone has a count of ten or more. The rearrangement links TRBV28 to TRBJ2-7; 9 nucleotides align to TRBD2. The ends lost 5 bases at V and 5 bases at J; junction bases unmatched: 13. The CDR3 covers 16 residues. CDR1 is MDHEN and CDR2 is SYDVKM in the germline V gene. This CDR3 reads CASSPRGSGRSHEQYV. Here the CDR3 DNA reads TGTGCCAGCAGTCCCCGAGGTAGCGGGAGATCCCACGAGCAGTACGTC.

This chain joins TRBV4-1 and TRBJ1-4, with D perhaps TRBD1 (5 bases). The CDR3 runs to 15 residues. Germline V gene data show CDR1 as MGHRA and CDR2 as YSYEKL. V lost 4 bases and J 5 bases, leaving 14 bases between the germline ends. The CDR3 loop is CASSPPPGKNEKLFF. The CDR3 coding sequence is TGCGCCAGCAGCCCCCCCCCAGGGAAGAATGAAAAACTGTTTTTT.

V and J are TRBV3-1 (or the pseudogene TRBV3-2) and TRBJ1-6; 7 bases agree with TRBD1. The germline CDR1 and CDR2 sequences are LGHDT and YNNKEL (reference sequence). The CDR3 loop spans 17 amino acids. The J segment lost 5 bases and the V segment lost 0 bases, leaving 7 bases of the junction unmatched. This chain's CDR3 is CASSQERTGQNNSPLHF. Here the CDR3 DNA reads TGTGCCAGCAGCCAAGAACGCACGGGACAGAATAATTCACCCCTCCACTTT.

This clone was detected once. The V call is TRBV3-1 (or the pseudogene TRBV3-2), the J call TRBJ1-2; D call uncertain. Trimming removed 1 base from V and 6 bases from J, with 9 bases in between. The CDR3 is 13 residues long. Germline V gene sequence: CDR1 LGHDT, CDR2 YNNKEL (reference sequence). As DNA, the CDR3 is TGTGCCAGCAGCCAAGGAGCCCCCCATGGCTACACCTTC. It is translated as CASSQGAPHGYTF.

The chain couples TRBV19 to TRBJ2-1; tentative D call: TRBD2 (6 bases). Germline lookup yields CDR1 LNHDA and CDR2 SQIVND (reference sequence). V was clipped by 5 bases and J by 9 bases, with 26 bases between them. The CDR3 is 17 amino acids. For the CDR3, the DNA is TGTGCCAGTAGTGGCCGGGACGTCTCCTCTGGGGGGAGTGAGCAGTTCTTC. It translates to CASSGRDVSSGGSEQFF.

The J gene is TRBJ1-5, the V gene TRBV12-3 or TRBV12-4, with a weak D call TRBD1 (6 bases). The CDR3 has 13 amino acids. V was cut by 5 bases and J by 6 bases, with 11 bases left in between. CDR3 nucleotides: TGTGCCAGCAGTCCTAACAGGGTTCAGCCCCAGCATTTT. As protein: CASSPNRVQPQHF.

CDR3 residues: CASSDWAEETQYF. The CDR3 DNA follows: TGTGCCAGCAGTGATTGGGCAGAAGAGACCCAGTACTTC. This chain connects TRBV25-1 to TRBJ2-5, with D unclear. Trimming stripped 3 bases from V and 3 bases from J, with 8 bases between. This CDR3 is 13 amino acids long. Germline lookup yields CDR1 MGHDK and CDR2 SYGVNS.

This chain links TRBV7-8 with TRBJ1-1, with D unresolved. From germline, CDR1 is SGHVS and CDR2 FQNEAQ. Trimming removed 1 base at V and 4 bases at J, with 10 bases between. CDR3 size: 14 residues. CDR3 DNA sequence: TGTGCCAGCAGCTTAGGGGCCAGCACCACTGAAGCTTTCTTT. As protein: CASSLGASTTEAFF.

The chain links TRBV18 to TRBJ1-5; 8 bases align to TRBD1. Trimming took 4 bases from V and 4 from J; bases not matched to a gene: 9. The CDR3 contains 16 residues. Germline V gives CDR1 KGHSH, CDR2 LQKENI. The CDR3 DNA sequence: TGTGCCAGCTCACAAGGCGACGGACAGGGTAATCAGCCCCAGCATTTT. This sequence encodes CASSQGDGQGNQPQHF. The full variable domain, rest sourced from reference TRBV18 and TRBJ1-5, is NAGVMQNPRHLVRRRGQEARLRCSPMKGHSHVYWYRQLPEEGLKFMVYLQKENIIDESGMPKERFSAEFPKEGPSILRIQQVVRGDSAAYFCASSQGDGQGNQPQHFGDGTRLSIL.

The rearrangement joins TRBV6-5 to TRBJ1-1; D perhaps matches TRBD1 (5 bases). Looked up from germline, CDR1 is MNHEY and CDR2 is SVGAGI. The germline V and J ends were trimmed by 8 bases and 4 bases, with 17 bases remaining between them. The CDR3 loop spans 14 amino acids. CDR3 loop: CASRWGEWGTEAFF. The CDR3 nucleotides are TGTGCCAGCCGGTGGGGGGAGTGGGGCACTGAAGCTTTCTTT.

The gene calls are TRBV15 and TRBJ1-2; D not resolved. The germline V gene encodes CDR1 LNHNV and CDR2 YYDKDF (reference sequence). The CDR3 has 15 residues. Trimming shortened V by 2 bases and J by 3 bases, and 13 bases separated the two germline ends. CDR3 bases: TGTGCCACCAGCAGACCCCAACAGAGTCACTATGGCTACACCTTC. It encodes CATSRPQQSHYGYTF.

This chain connects TRBV9 to TRBJ1-1; D is unresolved. Germline V gene data show CDR1 as SGDLS and CDR2 as YYNGEE. The ends were cut back, 0 bases at V and 1 base at J, with 7 bases in the middle. This CDR3 region has 14 residues. The CDR3 DNA is TGTGCCAGCAGCGTAGGGCCGGGGAACACTGAAGCTTTCTTT. Translating gives CASSVGPGNTEAFF.

The gene calls are TRBV11-3 and TRBJ2-3; the D is unclear. Germline lookup yields CDR1 SGHNT and CDR2 YENEEA. Trimming took off 3 bases at V and 6 bases at J, with 4 bases between the two ends. CDR3 length equals 11 residues. CDR3 DNA sequence: TGTGCCAGCAGCTTGAGGGATACGCAGTATTTT. Amino acids: CASSLRDTQYF.

V usage is TRBV19 and J usage is TRBJ1-6; D ambiguous. The germline V and J ends were trimmed by 4 bases and 5 bases, with 12 bases remaining between them. The CDR3 extends over 15 amino acids. Germline lookup yields CDR1 LNHDA and CDR2 SQIVND (reference sequence). The CDR3 protein is CASSTVSTDNSPLHF. CDR3 sequence (DNA): TGTGCCAGTAGTACGGTGTCAACCGATAATTCACCCCTCCACTTT.

The sample holds one count of this clone. The chain carries TRBV28 and TRBJ1-2; 10 bases match TRBD1. The CDR3 has 16 residues. The V and J ends lost 2 bases and 4 bases, in that order; junction bases with no gene match: 7. In germline, CDR1 is MDHEN, CDR2 SYDVKM. The CDR3 nucleotides are TGTGCCAGCAGTTTAATCGGGACAGGGGTGGTCTATGGCTACACCTTC. Its protein is CASSLIGTGVVYGYTF.

The chain carries TRBV6-6 and TRBJ1-5, with a possible D match to TRBD1 (6 bases). This CDR3 region has 15 residues. Germline V gene sequence: CDR1 MNHNY, CDR2 SVGAGI (reference sequence). V was pared by 5 bases and J by 2 bases, with 13 bases between. CDR3: CASSPGEGGNQPQHF. In nucleotides, the CDR3 is TGTGCCAGCAGTCCAGGGGAGGGGGGCAATCAGCCCCAGCATTTT.

The V call is TRBV10-1, the J call TRBJ2-1; no clear D. The CDR3 runs to 15 residues. The V gene's germline CDR1 is WNHNN and CDR2 SYGVQD (reference sequence). V dropped 3 bases and J dropped 5 bases, with 14 bases sitting between them. The CDR3 reads CASSEGFAQNNEQFF. Written as DNA, the CDR3 is TGCGCCAGCAGTGAAGGTTTTGCACAGAACAATGAGCAGTTCTTC.

The chain joins TRBV28 to TRBJ2-7, with 14 bases that match TRBD2. This CDR3 is 15 amino acids long. The germline V gene encodes CDR1 MDHEN and CDR2 SYDVKM. V lost 5 bases and J lost 4; bases outside the gene matches: 4. The CDR3 sequence: CASSTRLAGGYEQYV. In nucleotides, the CDR3 is TGTGCCAGCAGTACCCGACTAGCGGGAGGGTACGAGCAGTACGTC.

The chain carries TRBV5-5 and TRBJ2-1, with D unclear. Between the trimmed V and J ends, which lost 4 bases and 9 bases, there was a span of 20 bases. Germline CDR1 reads SGHKS; CDR2 reads YYEKEE (reference sequence). CDR3 length: 15 amino acids. CDR3 protein: CASSPTSSEWSEQFF. In DNA form, the CDR3 reads TGTGCCAGCAGCCCGACCAGCTCGGAGTGGAGTGAGCAGTTCTTC.

This clone was counted a few times. The chain combines TRBV5-1 with TRBJ2-3; D might be TRBD1 (5 bases). This CDR3 region has 13 residues. Trimming took 1 base from V and 4 from J, leaving 7 bases between them. Germline V gene sequence: CDR1 SGHRS, CDR2 YFSETQ. The CDR3 nucleotides read TGCGCCAGCAGCTTGCAGGGTCCAGATACGCAGTATTTT. Its translation: CASSLQGPDTQYF.

The J gene is TRBJ1-2, the V gene TRBV2; a weak D match, TRBD1 (5 bases). Trimming pared 8 bases from V and 4 bases from J, leaving 11 bases between. The V gene's germline CDR1 is SNHLY and CDR2 FYNNEI. The CDR3 has 12 amino acids. The CDR3 DNA follows: TGTGCCAGCCGGGGGGATAGCTATGGCTACACCTTC. This sequence encodes CASRGDSYGYTF.

The chain recombines TRBV11-2 with TRBJ1-3; D perhaps matches TRBD1 (6 bases). CDR3 length: 14 amino acids. Germline V gene sequence: CDR1 SGHAT, CDR2 FQNNGV. The V and J ends lost 10 bases and 4 bases respectively, with 17 bases between them. The CDR3 reads CATRAGARGNTIYF. Here the CDR3 DNA reads TGTGCCACCCGGGCGGGGGCGAGGGGAAACACCATATATTTT.